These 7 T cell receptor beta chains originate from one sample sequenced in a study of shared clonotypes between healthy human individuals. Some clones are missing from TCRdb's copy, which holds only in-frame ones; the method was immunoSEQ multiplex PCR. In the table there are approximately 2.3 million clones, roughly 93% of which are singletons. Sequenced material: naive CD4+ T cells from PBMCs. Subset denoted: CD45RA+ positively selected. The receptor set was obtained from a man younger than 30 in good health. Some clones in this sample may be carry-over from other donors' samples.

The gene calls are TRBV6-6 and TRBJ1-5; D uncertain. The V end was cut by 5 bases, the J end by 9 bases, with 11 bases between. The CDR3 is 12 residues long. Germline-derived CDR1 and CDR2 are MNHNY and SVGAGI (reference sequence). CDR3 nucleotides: TGTGCCAGCAGTCCCTCATCTGGGCCCCAGCATTTT. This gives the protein CASSPSSGPQHF.

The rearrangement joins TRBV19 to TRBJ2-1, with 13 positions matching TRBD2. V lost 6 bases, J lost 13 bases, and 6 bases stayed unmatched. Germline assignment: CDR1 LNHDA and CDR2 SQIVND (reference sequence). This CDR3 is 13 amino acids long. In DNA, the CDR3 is TGTGCCAGTAGACCCGGGACTAGCGGGAACCAGTTCTTC. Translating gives CASRPGTSGNQFF.

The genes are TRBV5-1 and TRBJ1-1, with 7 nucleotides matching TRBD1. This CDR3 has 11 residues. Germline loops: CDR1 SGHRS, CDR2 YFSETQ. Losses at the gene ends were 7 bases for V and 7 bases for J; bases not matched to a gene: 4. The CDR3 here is CASSQGSEAFF. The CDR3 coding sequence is TGCGCCAGCTCACAGGGGAGTGAAGCTTTCTTT.

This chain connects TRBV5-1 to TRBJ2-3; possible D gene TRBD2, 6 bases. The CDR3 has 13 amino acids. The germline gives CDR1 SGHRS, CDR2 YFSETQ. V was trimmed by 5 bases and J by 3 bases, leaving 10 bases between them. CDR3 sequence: CASRSGPTDTQYF. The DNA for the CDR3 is TGCGCCAGCAGGAGCGGGCCGACAGATACGCAGTATTTT.

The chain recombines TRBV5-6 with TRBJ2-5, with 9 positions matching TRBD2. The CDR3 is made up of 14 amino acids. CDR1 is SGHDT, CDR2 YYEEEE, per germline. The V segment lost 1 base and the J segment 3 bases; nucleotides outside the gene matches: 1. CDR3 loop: CASSLSGRKETQYF. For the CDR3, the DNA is TGTGCCAGCAGCTTGAGCGGGAGGAAAGAGACCCAGTACTTC.

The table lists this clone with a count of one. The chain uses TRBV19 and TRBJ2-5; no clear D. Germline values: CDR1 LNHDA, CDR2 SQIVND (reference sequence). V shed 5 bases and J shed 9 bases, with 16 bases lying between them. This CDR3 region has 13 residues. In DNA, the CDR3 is TGTGCCAGTAGTCCCGGGCCTTCCTTAGCCCAGTACTTC. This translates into CASSPGPSLAQYF.

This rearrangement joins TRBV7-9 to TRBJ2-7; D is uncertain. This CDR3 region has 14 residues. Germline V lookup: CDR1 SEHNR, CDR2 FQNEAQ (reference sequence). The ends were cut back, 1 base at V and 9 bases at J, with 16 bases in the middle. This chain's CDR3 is CASSLEGRVLSQYF. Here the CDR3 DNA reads TGTGCCAGCAGCTTAGAAGGCAGAGTCCTTTCGCAGTACTTC.